A single sample gave rise to the 25 T cell receptor beta chains below, sequenced in a study of CD4 and CD8 cells across lung adenocarcinoma regions. TCRdb reprocessed the PCR reads via MiXCR and lists one record per CDR3 protein. The table lists 20,000 or so distinct CDR3 sequences, around 50% of them singletons, with 34% in the top ten. The sample taken for sequencing was CD8+ T cells from the margin of a lung tumor. These receptors were obtained from a male donor with lung adenocarcinoma. The CD4 and CD8 labels of this study may be unreliable.

Only a few counts were recorded for this clonotype. The chain combines TRBV10-3 with TRBJ1-4; D unresolved. The CDR3 loop spans 15 amino acids. The V end was cut by 2 bases, the J end by 0 bases, with 7 bases between. The V gene's germline CDR1 is ENHRY and CDR2 SYGVKD. The CDR3 nucleotides read TGTGCCATCAGTGAGAACCCGGCAACTAATGAAAAACTGTTTTTT. As protein: CAISENPATNEKLFF.

This clonotype was recorded once. It is likely a read error, because the conserved phenylalanine at the end of the CDR3 is missing. Because the CDR3's place on the DNA is in doubt, the DNA is left out and the CDR3 is given as listed by TCRdb. The chain is built from TRBV6-2 or TRBV6-3 and TRBJ2-1; the table gives TRBD1 as D, unverified against the DNA. Germline CDR1 is MNHEY and CDR2 is SVGEGT. The CDR3 sequence runs 9 residues, both termini included. The CDR3 loop reads CASSLSRVP.

This clonotype was seen more than once but under ten times. This chain uses TRBV7-2 with TRBJ2-3; 8 bases map to TRBD2. Germline trimming cut 4 bases from V and 1 base from J; bases unmatched to any gene: 4. CDR1 SGHTA and CDR2 FQGNSA come from the germline V gene. The CDR3 runs to 15 residues. The CDR3 DNA is TGTGCCAGCAGCTCTTGGACTAGCCGCACAGATACGCAGTATTTT. It specifies CASSSWTSRTDTQYF.

This clonotype was seen only a few times. One junction end disagrees with the germline gene, perhaps due to a read error. The CDR3 nucleotides are TGTGCCAGCAGTGAAGCGGGGACGGGGGCCAGGGACATGCAGTATTTC. It yields the protein CASSEAGTGARDMQYF. This chain links TRBV6-1 with TRBJ2-4; D possibly matches TRBD1 or TRBD2 (6 bases each). In germline, CDR1 is MNHNS, CDR2 SASEGT. The CDR3 contains 16 residues.

In its sample, this clonotype was seen a few times. The chain employs TRBV27 and TRBJ1-1; tentatively, D is TRBD1 (5 bases). This CDR3 contains 13 residues. CDR1 is MNHEY, CDR2 SMNVEV, per germline (reference sequence). V was trimmed by 10 bases and J by 0 bases, leaving 12 bases between them. CDR3 loop: CATRGGLNTEAFF. For the CDR3, the DNA is TGTGCCACCCGGGGGGGTTTGAACACTGAAGCTTTCTTT.

By sample fraction, this clonotype is medium-sized. The chain recombines TRBV12-3 or TRBV12-4 with TRBJ2-5; TRBD2 matches at 9 bases. The CDR3 runs to 14 residues. The ends lost 8 bases at V and 5 bases at J; junction bases unmatched: 9. The CDR3 here is CASGLSGRQETQYF. The CDR3 DNA follows: TGTGCCAGCGGATTGAGCGGGAGGCAGGAGACCCAGTACTTC.

The genes are TRBV6-1 and TRBJ2-5, with D perhaps matching TRBD1 or TRBD2 (5 bases each). TRBJ2-7 explains the end of the DNA better; the J call may be wrong. Germline V lookup: CDR1 MNHNS, CDR2 SASEGT. CDR3 length: 16 amino acids. The CDR3 protein is CASSEAGTASSYEQYF. Written as DNA, the CDR3 is TGTGCCAGCAGTGAAGCCGGGACGGCCAGCTCCTACGAGCAGTACTTC.

This clonotype has a count of ten or more. This chain's CDR3 is CASSTRTSGSPRDTQYF. The CDR3 DNA reads as TGTGCCAGCAGCACCCGGACTAGCGGGAGCCCTCGAGATACGCAGTATTTT. V gene TRBV11-3 combines with J gene TRBJ2-3; 13 bases map to TRBD2. Germline CDR1 SGHNT, CDR2 YENEEA. Trimming cost V 5 bases and J 5 bases; bases outside gene matches: 10. The CDR3 is 17 amino acids.

The rearrangement links TRBV12-3 or TRBV12-4 to TRBJ2-1, with 9 bases lining up with TRBD2. The CDR3 has 16 amino acids. V was clipped by 5 bases and J by 5 bases; unmatched bases: 10. The CDR3, as DNA: TGTGCCAGCAGTGGGGGAGGCGGGAGGGTCCACAATGAGCAGTTCTTC. Protein: CASSGGGGRVHNEQFF.

This clonotype has more than one count but fewer than ten. V and J are TRBV6-1 and TRBJ2-5; TRBD1 agrees at 8 bases. There are 15 residues in the CDR3. CDR1 and CDR2 from the germline V gene are MNHNS and SASEGT. The V and J ends lost 5 bases and 5 bases, in that order; junction bases with no gene match: 10. CDR3 sequence (DNA): TGTGCCAGCAGTCTTCAGGGGGCGTACACTGAGACCCAGTACTTC. Its translation is CASSLQGAYTETQYF.

This clonotype was recorded once. This sequence joins TRBV3-1 and TRBJ2-5; D ambiguous. The J call is in doubt because the DNA end fits TRBJ2-7 better. CDR3 length: 12 amino acids. Germline V gene sequence: CDR1 LGHDT, CDR2 YNNKEL (reference sequence). CDR3 amino acids: CASSQVQDEQYF. DNA for the CDR3: TGTGCCAGCAGCCAAGTCCAGGACGAGCAGTACTTC.

Note on this clonotype: Germline and junction disagree at one end, which may indicate a read error. This chain uses TRBV28 with TRBJ2-1; either TRBD1 or TRBD2 may supply D (5 bases each). The J call may be in error: the DNA end matches TRBJ2-5 better. Looked up from germline, CDR1 is MDHEN and CDR2 is SYDVKM. This CDR3 spans 16 amino acids. CDR3 residues: CASRGEGRGGKDTQYF. The CDR3 DNA sequence: TGTGCCAGCAGGGGTGAGGGGAGAGGCGGCAAAGATACCCAGTACTTC.

This chain connects TRBV7-6 to TRBJ2-1; D unresolved. CDR3 length: 11 residues. V was pared by 3 bases and J by 7 bases, with 4 bases between. Germline-derived CDR1 and CDR2 are SGHVS and FNYEAQ. This CDR3 is CASSLGNEQFF. CDR3 bases: TGTGCCAGCAGCTTGGGGAATGAGCAGTTCTTC.

Details on this clonotype: Since no conserved phenylalanine or tryptophan closes the CDR3, a read error is the likely cause. Because the CDR3's place on the DNA is in doubt, the DNA is left out and the CDR3 is given as listed by TCRdb. The chain employs TRBV6-1 and TRBJ2-5. CDR1 is MNHNS and CDR2 is SASEGT in the germline V gene. The CDR3 length equals 12 residues, ends included. This CDR3 reads CASSTGEETQHL.

This clonotype has more than one count but fewer than ten. The chain carries TRBV23-1 and TRBJ2-2, with a tentative D call TRBD1 (5 bases). TRBV23-1 is an ORF, and what it does is uncertain. This CDR3 has 14 residues. V was shortened by 4 bases and J by 7 bases, with 13 bases between the two germline ends. In nucleotides, the CDR3 is TGCGCCAGCAGTCCAAGGGGCCACGACGGGGAGCTGTTTTTT. Residues: CASSPRGHDGELFF.

This clonotype was seen many times. The CDR3 sequence: CASSFLAHNEQFF. The CDR3 DNA is TGTGCCAGCAGTTTCCTCGCTCACAATGAGCAGTTCTTC. The V and J genes are TRBV28 and TRBJ2-1; D gene ambiguous. The CDR3 is 13 amino acids. The ends were cut back, 3 bases at V and 5 bases at J, with 8 bases in the middle. Germline V gene sequence: CDR1 MDHEN, CDR2 SYDVKM.

This clonotype was recorded a few times. The CDR3 loop reads CASSGRGGQETQYF. CDR3 coding DNA: TGTGCCAGCAGCGGGAGGGGTGGGCAAGAGACCCAGTACTTC. V usage is TRBV25-1 and J usage is TRBJ2-3; 8 bases match TRBD2. The J call is uncertain, as TRBJ2-5 better fits the DNA end. Germline CDR1 reads MGHDK; CDR2 reads SYGVNS. The CDR3 spans 14 residues.

On this clonotype itself: Germline and junction disagree at one end, which may indicate a read error. This rearrangement joins TRBV6-1 to TRBJ2-3; D is perhaps TRBD2 (5 bases). In germline, CDR1 is MNHNS, CDR2 SASEGT. This CDR3 is built from 16 residues. The CDR3 region is CASSESGMGARNTQYF. CDR3 in DNA: TGTGCCAGCAGTGAATCGGGGATGGGAGCCAGAAATACTCAGTACTTT.

This clonotype is labeled medium-sized. V usage is TRBV4-1 and J usage is TRBJ2-3; D remains unclear. V lost 0 bases and J 0 bases, leaving 7 bases between the germline ends. Germline V gene data show CDR1 as MGHRA and CDR2 as YSYEKL. This CDR3 comprises 15 residues. CDR3 sequence reads: CASSQEGVSTDTQYF. The CDR3 DNA reads as TGCGCCAGCAGCCAAGAGGGCGTGAGCACAGATACGCAGTATTTT.

This clonotype was seen ten or more times. This sequence joins TRBV6-5 and TRBJ2-5, with 12 bases fitting TRBD2. Germline V gene data show CDR1 as MNHEY and CDR2 as SVGAGI. Trimming cost V 4 bases and J 11 bases; bases outside gene matches: 5. The CDR3 runs to 13 residues. The CDR3 coding sequence is TGTGCCAGCAGTTTGACTAGCGGGAGAGAGCAGTACTTC. It specifies CASSLTSGREQYF.

The V and J genes are TRBV6-1 and TRBJ2-5, with TRBD2 matching 8 bases. The closer fit of TRBJ2-1 to the DNA end suggests the J call may be wrong. This CDR3 is built from 13 residues. CDR1 is MNHNS and CDR2 is SASEGT in the germline V gene. CDR3: CASNYMRGVEQFF. The CDR3 nucleotides read TGTGCCAGCAACTATATGCGGGGGGTTGAGCAGTTCTTC.

The chain recombines TRBV7-6 with TRBJ2-5, with D possibly called TRBD1 or TRBD2 (6 bases each). The CDR3 extends over 17 amino acids. V lost 5 bases, J lost 0 bases, and 19 bases lay in between. From germline, CDR1 is SGHVS and CDR2 FNYEAQ. The CDR3: CASSAGPGGRDQETQYF. CDR3 sequence (DNA): TGTGCCAGCAGCGCGGGGCCCGGGGGCCGTGACCAAGAGACCCAGTACTTC.

V gene TRBV12-1 combines with J gene TRBJ2-1; the table's D call, TRBD1, was not checked against the DNA. The better agreement between TRBJ2-7 and the DNA end casts doubt on the J call. TRBV12-1 is noted as a pseudogene. There are 14 residues in the CDR3. CDR3 DNA sequence: TGTGCCGGGCCCGGGGGCTGTGAGCAAGAAACACAGTACTTC. It specifies CAGPGGCEQETQYF.

Comment on this clonotype: At one end the junction does not follow the germline gene, possibly because of a read error. The CDR3, as DNA: TGTGCCAGCAGTGAAGCCGGGACAGGGGTCCAAGATACGCAGTACTTT. As protein: CASSEAGTGVQDTQYF. The chain employs TRBV6-1 and TRBJ2-5; 10 bases fit TRBD1. This CDR3 has 16 residues. CDR1 and CDR2 from the germline V gene are MNHNS and SASEGT.

This clonotype occurred many times. V gene TRBV6-1 combines with J gene TRBJ2-2; D is undetermined. Germline loops: CDR1 MNHNS, CDR2 SASEGT. This CDR3 is built from 12 residues. Trimming left V 6 bases short and J 5 bases short, with 7 bases between. CDR3 sequence: CASRTRTGELFF. Here the CDR3 DNA reads TGTGCCAGCAGGACAAGAACCGGGGAGCTGTTTTTT.